The 5 T cell receptor beta chains listed next were all sequenced from one sample in a study of patients and donors after allogeneic stem cell transplantation. TCRdb used MiXCR to reprocess the RT-PCR reads, holding one entry per CDR3 protein. The sample shows 920,000 or so distinct CDR3 sequences, over 15% of them seen only once. The sample taken for sequencing was blood, either unsorted or a sorted T cell fraction (not recorded which). The origin of the receptors is a human donor who was either an allogeneic HSCT recipient or a stem cell or donor lymphocyte infusion donor (not recorded which). It is not recorded whose cells these are; they may come from a transplant donor.

This clonotype was seen only a few times. CDR3: CASSSRAVLSTDTQYF. The CDR3 DNA reads TGTGCCAGCAGCTCCCGGGCGGTGCTCAGCACAGATACGCAGTATTTT. This chain joins TRBV7-3 and TRBJ2-3; D is unresolved. CDR1 is SGHTA, CDR2 FQGTGA, per germline. There are 16 residues in the CDR3. The germline V and J ends were trimmed by 4 bases and 0 bases, with 14 bases remaining between them.

This clonotype turned up a few times. The V call is TRBV28, the J call TRBJ2-7; 7 bases align to TRBD1. The CDR3 loop spans 13 amino acids. Germline V gene sequence: CDR1 MDHEN, CDR2 SYDVKM. Trimming removed 8 bases from V and 6 bases from J; junction bases left unmatched: 10. The CDR3 sequence: CASGQAPLGEQYF. The CDR3 DNA is TGTGCCAGCGGACAGGCCCCCCTCGGCGAGCAGTACTTC.

The chain couples TRBV7-9 to TRBJ1-5, with D possibly matching TRBD1 (5 bases). The CDR3 length is 17 residues. In germline, CDR1 is SEHNR, CDR2 FQNEAQ (reference sequence). Trimming took off 4 bases at V and 0 bases at J, with 16 bases between the two ends. This CDR3 reads CASSSPRGRDSNQPQHF. CDR3 DNA sequence: TGTGCCAGCAGCTCCCCACGGGGGAGGGATAGCAATCAGCCCCAGCATTTT. The full variable domain, with the rest looked up from reference TRBV7-9 and TRBJ1-5, is DTGVSQNPRHKITKRGQNVTFRCDPISEHNRLYWYRQTLGQGPEFLTYFQNEAQLEKSRLLSDRFSAERPKGSFSTLEIQRTEQGDSAMYLCASSSPRGRDSNQPQHFGDGTRLSIL.

This clonotype was recorded a few times. The V and J genes are TRBV4-1 and TRBJ1-2, with D possibly being TRBD1 (5 bases). The germline V and J ends were trimmed by 1 base and 2 bases, with 14 bases remaining between them. In germline, CDR1 is MGHRA, CDR2 YSYEKL. This CDR3 is 16 amino acids long. In DNA form, the CDR3 reads TGCGCCAGCAGCCAAGGGGGGAACGGAGGGAACTATGGCTACACCTTC. Its translation is CASSQGGNGGNYGYTF.

This rearrangement joins TRBV20-1 to TRBJ1-5; maybe TRBD1 (5 bases). The CDR3 is made up of 14 amino acids. The V gene's germline CDR1 is DFQATT and CDR2 SNEGSKA (reference sequence). V shed 2 bases and J shed 1 base, with 9 bases lying between them. The CDR3, as DNA: TGCAGTGCTAGATTCAGGGAAAGCAATCAGCCCCAGCATTTT. It codes for CSARFRESNQPQHF.